Sequencing of this T cell receptor (beta chain) was carried out in a study of cytomegalovirus exposure and HLA in healthy donors. Study findings and constraints: For cytomegalovirus status, the classifier reportedly gave diagnoses with high specificity and sensitivity. CMV antigen specificity of three CMV-associated chains was confirmed in vitro.

The CDR3 is 10 residues long. With 8 bases removed from V and 5 bases from J, the gap between germline ends came to 9 bases. Germline-derived CDR1 and CDR2 are SQVTM and ANQGSEA. Measured with immunoSEQ multiplex PCR; TCRdb has only the in-frame clones, and not every one. The data contain about 110,000 clones, around 89% of them seen just once; the ten biggest clones take up 1.5% to 2%. On this clone: Antigen unknown.

Specimen: PBMCs. This clonotype originated in a woman aged 18-35 years in good health and CMV-seropositive. V and J are TRBV29-1 and TRBJ1-1; D unclear. Here the CDR3 DNA reads TGCAGCCCCGTACGGACTGAAGCTTTCTTT. As protein: CSPVRTEAFF.